This T cell receptor (beta chain) was observed in a study of blood T cell repertoires in COVID-19. Whole-study context: Acute and convalescent COVID-19 specimens originated in the United States, Italy and Spain.

The CDR3 totals 13 residues. Trimming took 2 bases from V and 9 from J, leaving 12 bases between them. CDR1 and CDR2 (germline): MNHEY, SVGAGI. Per the authors' pipeline: Scientists estimated how many nucleated cells there were by amplifying reference gene primers. TCRdb's copy holds only in-frame clones and misses some; the assay was immunoSEQ multiplex PCR. The DNA gave D and trimming, while V, J and clone size come from that table. The sample lists approximately 300,000 clones, around 83% seen once, with about 1.2% in the top ten. This chain joins TRBV6-5 and TRBJ2-3, with TRBD2 as a possible D gene (6 bases). The sequence came from a woman aged 45-65 years with acute or convalescent COVID-19. Source material: peripheral blood. The CDR3 spells CASSYDAGTTQYF. DNA for the CDR3: TGTGCCAGCAGTTACGACGCGGGGACGACGCAGTATTTT.